Detailed here is one T cell receptor beta chain. Its antigen is as yet unknown. The CDR3 has 14 amino acids. Germline-derived CDR1 and CDR2 are MNHEY and SMNVEV (reference sequence). V shed 6 bases and J shed 0 bases, with 9 bases lying between them. The data derive from a study of shared clonotypes between healthy human individuals. The authors divided CD4+ cells into CD45RA+ naive and CD45RA-negative memory subsets. General study results and limits: Larger estimated richness was generally recorded for naive subsets relative to memory subsets.

Profiled with immunoSEQ multiplex PCR; TCRdb holds only in-frame clones, not every one. The table includes about a million clones, approximately 72% detected once. Specimen: memory CD4+ T cells sorted from blood. Subset in this sample: CD45RA-negative fraction. This sequence joins TRBV27 and TRBJ2-1; D not resolved. The source of this sequence is a man aged 18 to 30 in good health. This CDR3 reads CASRELSSYNEQFF. In DNA form, the CDR3 reads TGTGCCAGCAGGGAACTCAGCTCCTACAATGAGCAGTTCTTC.